The rows below give T cell receptor beta chains drawn from one sample of a study of control samples from healthy donors and cancer patients. Assay: immunoSEQ multiplex PCR; the TCRdb copy retains only in-frame clones and omits some. Of 160,000 or so clones listed, roughly 95% are singletons. Sequenced sample: blood. Receptors were obtained from a woman aged 30 to 39 in good health. CDR3s include the opening cysteine and the closing phenylalanine or tryptophan. A D gene is named only where the DNA matches it firmly. Clone size is given for some rows only: seen once, a few or many times, or a class if the clone is expanded.

clone size	D gene	CDR3 length	J gene	V gene	CDR3 protein
-	-	11	TRBJ1-1	TRBV15	CATTGGQTAFF
-	TRBD2	16	TRBJ2-5	TRBV7-8	CASSLALAGRRETQYF
once	-	13	TRBJ1-3	TRBV9	CASRGGSGNNIYF
-	-	17	TRBJ2-3	TRBV7-8	CASRHIRSGRYTDTQYF
-	TRBD1	14	TRBJ1-4	TRBV6-1	CASSMGQGNEKLFF
-	-	19	TRBJ1-5	TRBV18	CASSPSRFQSYYSNQPQHF
-	TRBD1	15	TRBJ2-2	TRBV5-1	CASSWEQQGPGELFF
once	TRBD2	12	TRBJ2-7	TRBV6-5	CASRAGGGEQYF
-	TRBD1	15	TRBJ1-1	TRBV4-1	CASSQATGGNTEAFF
-	TRBD2	12	TRBJ2-1	TRBV9	CASSGTGLEQFF
-	-	16	TRBJ2-3	TRBV6-5	CASSYSVGASTDTQYF
-	TRBD1	14	TRBJ1-2	TRBV29-1	CSVASGTGVYGYTF
-	-	11	TRBJ2-7	TRBV10-3	CAISTTYEQYF